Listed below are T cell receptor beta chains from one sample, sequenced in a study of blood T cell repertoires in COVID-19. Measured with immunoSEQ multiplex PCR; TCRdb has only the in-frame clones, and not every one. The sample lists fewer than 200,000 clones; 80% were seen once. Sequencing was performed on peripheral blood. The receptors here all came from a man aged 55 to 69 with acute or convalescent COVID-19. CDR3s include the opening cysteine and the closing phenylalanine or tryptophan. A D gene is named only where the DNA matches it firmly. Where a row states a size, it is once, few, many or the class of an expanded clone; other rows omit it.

DNA: TGCGCCAGCAGCTTGGCACTAGCGGGGGGGCTATCTGAGCAGTTCTTC
CDR3: CASSLALAGGLSEQFF
V: TRBV5-1
D: TRBD2
J: TRBJ2-1
size: many

DNA: TGCAGCGTTGGAACTGGGGCCTCCTACGAGCAGTACTTC
CDR3: CSVGTGASYEQYF
V: TRBV29-1
D: .
J: TRBJ2-7
size: .

DNA: TGTGCCACCAGCAGAGTCGCAGTCACAGATACGCAGTATTTT
CDR3: CATSRVAVTDTQYF
V: TRBV15
D: .
J: TRBJ2-3
size: .

DNA: TGTGCCAGCAGTTATGCGGGGGAGATCATGAATCAGCCCCAGCATTTT
CDR3: CASSYAGEIMNQPQHF
V: TRBV6-2/TRBV6-3
D: .
J: TRBJ1-5
size: .

DNA: TGTGCCAGTAGCGGGACAGGGGTCTTGATACAGCCCCAGCATTTT
CDR3: CASSGTGVLIQPQHF
V: TRBV19
D: TRBD1
J: TRBJ1-5
size: .

DNA: TGTGCCAGCAGCCCCGGAGGACAGTATAACACTGAAGCTTTCTTT
CDR3: CASSPGGQYNTEAFF
V: TRBV21-1
D: .
J: TRBJ1-1
size: .

DNA: TGTGCCAGCAGCGTAGATCCAGGTAGAGCCTACGAGCAGTACTTC
CDR3: CASSVDPGRAYEQYF
V: TRBV9
D: .
J: TRBJ2-7
size: .

DNA: TGTGCCAGCAGGTTAGCGGGAGTCGGGGAGCAGTACTTC
CDR3: CASRLAGVGEQYF
V: TRBV27
D: TRBD2
J: TRBJ2-7
size: .

DNA: TGTGCCAGCAGCGCCGCCACAGGTGGAGATACGCAGTATTTT
CDR3: CASSAATGGDTQYF
V: TRBV9
D: .
J: TRBJ2-3
size: .

DNA: TGTGCCAGCAGCTTAAGAACTACCATCTCCTACGAGCAGTACTTC
CDR3: CASSLRTTISYEQYF
V: TRBV5-4
D: .
J: TRBJ2-7
size: .